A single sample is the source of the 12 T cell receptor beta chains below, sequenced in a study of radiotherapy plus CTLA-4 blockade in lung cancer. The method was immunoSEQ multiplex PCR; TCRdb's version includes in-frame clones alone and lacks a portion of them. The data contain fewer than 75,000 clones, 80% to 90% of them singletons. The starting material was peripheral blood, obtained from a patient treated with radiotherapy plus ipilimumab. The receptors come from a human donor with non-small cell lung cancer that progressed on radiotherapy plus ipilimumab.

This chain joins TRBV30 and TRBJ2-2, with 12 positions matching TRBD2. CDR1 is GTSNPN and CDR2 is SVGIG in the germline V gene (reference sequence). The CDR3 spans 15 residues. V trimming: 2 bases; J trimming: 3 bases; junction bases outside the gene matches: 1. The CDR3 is CAWSRLAGDTGELFF. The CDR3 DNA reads TGTGCCTGGAGTAGACTAGCGGGAGACACCGGGGAGCTGTTTTTT.

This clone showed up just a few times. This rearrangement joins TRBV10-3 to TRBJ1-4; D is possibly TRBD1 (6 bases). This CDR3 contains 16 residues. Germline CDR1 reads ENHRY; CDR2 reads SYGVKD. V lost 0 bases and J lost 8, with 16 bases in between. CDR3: CAISESRGGIDEKLFF. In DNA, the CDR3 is TGTGCCATCAGTGAGTCGAGAGGGGGAATTGACGAAAAACTGTTTTTT.

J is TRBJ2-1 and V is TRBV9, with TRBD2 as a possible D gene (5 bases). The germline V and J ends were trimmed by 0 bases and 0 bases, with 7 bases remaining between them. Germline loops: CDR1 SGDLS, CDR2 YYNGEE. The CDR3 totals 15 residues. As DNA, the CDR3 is TGTGCCAGCAGCGTAGGACTACGCTCCTACAATGAGCAGTTCTTC. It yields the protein CASSVGLRSYNEQFF. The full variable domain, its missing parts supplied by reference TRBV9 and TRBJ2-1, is DSGVTQTPKHLITATGQRVTLRCSPRSGDLSVYWYQQSLDQGLQFLIQYYNGEERAKGNILERFSAQQFPDLHSELNLSSLELGDSALYFCASSVGLRSYNEQFFGPGTRLTVL.

The CDR3 reads CAITFSTSGNYEQYF. The CDR3 DNA reads as TGTGCCATCACCTTTTCGACTAGTGGGAACTACGAGCAGTACTTC. The chain combines TRBV6-1 with TRBJ2-7; D is perhaps TRBD2 (6 bases). V lost 10 bases and J 3 bases, leaving 22 bases between the germline ends. Germline loops: CDR1 MNHNS, CDR2 SASEGT. The CDR3 covers 15 residues.

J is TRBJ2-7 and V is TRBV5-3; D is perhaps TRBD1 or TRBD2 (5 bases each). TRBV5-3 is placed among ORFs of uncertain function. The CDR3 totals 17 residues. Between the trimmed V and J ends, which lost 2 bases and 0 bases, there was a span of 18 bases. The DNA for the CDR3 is TGTGCCAGAAGCTTTTGGTCACCGGGACGGCACTCCTACGAGCAGTACTTC. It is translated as CARSFWSPGRHSYEQYF.

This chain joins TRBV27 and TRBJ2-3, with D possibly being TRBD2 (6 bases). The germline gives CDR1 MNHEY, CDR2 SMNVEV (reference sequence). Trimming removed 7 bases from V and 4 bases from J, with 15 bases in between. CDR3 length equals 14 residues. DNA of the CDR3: TGTGCCAGCAACGGGAGAGGAGGGTCAGATACGCAGTATTTT. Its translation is CASNGRGGSDTQYF.

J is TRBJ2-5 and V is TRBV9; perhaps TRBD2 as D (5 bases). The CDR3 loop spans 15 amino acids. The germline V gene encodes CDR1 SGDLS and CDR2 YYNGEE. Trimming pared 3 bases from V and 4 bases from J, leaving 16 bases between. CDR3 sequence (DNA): TGTGCCAGCAGCGCCCTCGAGGGCTATTTAGAGACCCAGTACTTC. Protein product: CASSALEGYLETQYF.

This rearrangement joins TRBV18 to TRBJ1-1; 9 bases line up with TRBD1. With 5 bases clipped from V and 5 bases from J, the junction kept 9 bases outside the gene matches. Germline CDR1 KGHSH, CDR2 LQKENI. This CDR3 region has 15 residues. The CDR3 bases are TGTGCCAGCTCAGGACAGACAGGGGGATCAACTGAAGCTTTCTTT. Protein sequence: CASSGQTGGSTEAFF. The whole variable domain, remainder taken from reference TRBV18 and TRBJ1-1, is NAGVMQNPRHLVRRRGQEARLRCSPMKGHSHVYWYRQLPEEGLKFMVYLQKENIIDESGMPKERFSAEFPKEGPSILRIQQVVRGDSAAYFCASSGQTGGSTEAFFGQGTRLTVV.

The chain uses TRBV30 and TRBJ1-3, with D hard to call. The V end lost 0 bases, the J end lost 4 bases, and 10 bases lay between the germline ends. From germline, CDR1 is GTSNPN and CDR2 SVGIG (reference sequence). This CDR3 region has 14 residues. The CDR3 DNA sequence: TGTGCCTGGAGTGTAGCCGTGATCGGAAACACCATATATTTT. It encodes CAWSVAVIGNTIYF.

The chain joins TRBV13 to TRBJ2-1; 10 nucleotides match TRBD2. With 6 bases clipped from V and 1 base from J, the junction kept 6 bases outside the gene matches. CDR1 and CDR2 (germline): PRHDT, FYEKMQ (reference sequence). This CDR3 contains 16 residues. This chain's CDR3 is CASSPPTSGSYNEQFF. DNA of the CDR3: TGTGCCAGCAGTCCGCCGACTAGCGGGTCCTACAATGAGCAGTTCTTC.

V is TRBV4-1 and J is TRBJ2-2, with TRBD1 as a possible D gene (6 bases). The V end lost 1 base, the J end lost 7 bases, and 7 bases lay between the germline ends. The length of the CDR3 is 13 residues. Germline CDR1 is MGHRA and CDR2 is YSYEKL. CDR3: CASSQATGGELFF. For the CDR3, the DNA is TGCGCCAGCAGCCAAGCGACAGGCGGGGAGCTGTTTTTT.

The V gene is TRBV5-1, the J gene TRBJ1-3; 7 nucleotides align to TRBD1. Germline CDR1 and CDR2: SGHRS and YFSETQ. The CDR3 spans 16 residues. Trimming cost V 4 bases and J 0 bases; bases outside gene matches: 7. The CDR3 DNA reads TGCGCCAGCAGCCCGGACAGGCCTAGCTCTGGAAACACCATATATTTT. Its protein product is CASSPDRPSSGNTIYF.